This T cell receptor beta chain originates from a study of vaccination and CD4 T cells after COVID-19. The CDR3 sequence is 12 residues long. With 1 base removed from V and 5 bases from J, the gap between germline ends came to 4 bases. Per the germline V gene, CDR1 is SGHKS and CDR2 is YYEKEE (reference sequence). Note on this clonotype: Its antigen remains unidentified.

Sequencing of cultured CD4+ T cell DNA used the Oncomine TCR Beta short-read assay. CD4+ T cells were cultured, and genomic DNA was extracted from them. Via MiXCR, TCRdb re-called the PCR reads, giving one row per CDR3 protein. The table records 9,100 or so distinct CDR3 sequences, about 36% of them present only once. Treatment noted: roughly ten-day PBMC culture with coronavirus spike peptide pools or control peptides (ViraFEST assay). Researchers collected the unexposed donor's CD4+ T cells before the COVID-19 pandemic (2011-2018). Sequencing used CD4+ T cells from blood, cultured in vitro. J is TRBJ2-1 and V is TRBV5-5; no definite D call. This receptor was taken from a human donor in good health. The DNA for the CDR3 is TGTGCCAGCAGCTTGTATGACAATGAGCAGTTCTTC. Protein product: CASSLYDNEQFF.